The 2 T cell receptor beta chains below come from one sample, sequenced in a study of blood T cell repertoires in COVID-19. Profiled with immunoSEQ multiplex PCR; TCRdb holds only in-frame clones, not every one. Among about 160,000 clones listed, around 89% were seen once. The sample consisted of PBMCs or T cells enriched from blood (not recorded which). The receptors shown here come from a woman in her forties or fifties who had recovered from COVID-19.

The chain joins TRBV11-2 to TRBJ2-7, with 8 positions matching TRBD1. The V segment lost 5 bases and the J segment 7 bases; nucleotides outside the gene matches: 16. Germline loops: CDR1 SGHAT, CDR2 FQNNGV. This CDR3 contains 16 residues. CDR3 nucleotide sequence: TGTGCCAGCAGCCATTACGGCGGACAGGGTTTGAGTGAGCAGTACTTC. It codes for CASSHYGGQGLSEQYF.

This chain uses TRBV11-2 with TRBJ2-5, with TRBD2 matching over 9 bases. CDR1 is SGHAT, CDR2 FQNNGV, per germline. The V segment lost 4 bases and the J segment 1 base; nucleotides outside the gene matches: 13. CDR3 length: 18 amino acids. The CDR3 DNA follows: TGTGCCAGCAGCTCGCCCCGGGGCCTAGCGGGGAGCCAAGAGACCCAGTACTTC. Encoded protein: CASSSPRGLAGSQETQYF.